This is a list of T cell receptor beta chains from one sample in a study of blood T cell repertoires in COVID-19. Libraries were prepared by immunoSEQ multiplex PCR; TCRdb keeps only in-frame clonotypes and omits some of them. The sample comprises approximately 130,000 clones, about 90% of which are singletons, and approximately 16% rests with the top ten. The specimen was peripheral blood. The receptors shown here come from a woman aged 45-60 years who had recovered from COVID-19. The CDR3 runs from the conserved cysteine through the conserved F or W. A D gene is named only where the DNA matches it firmly. Where a row states a size, it is once, few, many or the class of an expanded clone; other rows omit it.

NA	TRBJ2-1	NA	TRBV10-3	TGTGCCATCAGCGCCACCGGGAAGAATGAGCAGTTCTTC	CAISATGKNEQFF
NA	TRBJ2-7	NA	TRBV6-6	TGTGCCAGCAGTTACTCGGCAGGCCCCTACGAGCAGTACTTC	CASSYSAGPYEQYF
NA	TRBJ2-5	NA	TRBV9	TGTGCCAGCAGCGTAGATCTCGGGGGACAAGAGACCCAGTACTTC	CASSVDLGGQETQYF
TRBD2	TRBJ2-5	NA	TRBV5-1	TGCGCCAGCAGCTTGATGGCGCGGGGGGGCCAAGAGACCCAGTACTTC	CASSLMARGGQETQYF
NA	TRBJ2-5	NA	TRBV29-1	TGCAGCGCCCGGGAGCCAGAGACCCAGTACTTC	CSAREPETQYF
TRBD2	TRBJ2-3	once	TRBV5-8	TGTGCCAGCAGCTCCCGGGGGGTCACAGATACGCAGTATTTT	CASSSRGVTDTQYF
NA	TRBJ2-7	NA	TRBV6-1	TGTGCCAGCAGTGAAAGGACGGAGGGAGTTGGTGAGCAGTACTTC	CASSERTEGVGEQYF
NA	TRBJ2-5	NA	TRBV11-2	TGTGCCAGCAGCTTATATGGTTTCGGAGAGACCCAGTACTTC	CASSLYGFGETQYF
TRBD1	TRBJ1-3	once	TRBV6-5	TGTGCCAGCAGTCTTAATACAGGGGCTGGAAACACCATATATTTT	CASSLNTGAGNTIYF
TRBD1	TRBJ1-1	NA	TRBV29-1	TGCAGCGTTGTGGGGGCAGGGGGGACTGAAGCTTTCTTT	CSVVGAGGTEAFF
TRBD1	TRBJ2-2	NA	TRBV7-2	TGTGCCAGCAGGAAGACAGGGATGGGGACCGGGGAGCTGTTTTTT	CASRKTGMGTGELFF
NA	TRBJ1-2	NA	TRBV29-1	TGCAGCGTTGAGGTTTTGGGCCTTCGCGGCTACACCTTC	CSVEVLGLRGYTF
TRBD2	TRBJ2-1	NA	TRBV9	TGTGCCAGCAGCGTAGGAGCTAGCGGGGGGTTTAATGAGCAGTTCTTC	CASSVGASGGFNEQFF
NA	TRBJ2-3	NA	TRBV30	TGTGCCTGGAGTGTCGGTATAGCGGCAAGGACAGATACGCAGTATTTT	CAWSVGIAARTDTQYF
NA	TRBJ1-1	NA	TRBV7-2	TGTGCCAGCAGCTTAGAGCACAGATTAAAGAACACTGAAGCTTTCTTT	CASSLEHRLKNTEAFF
NA	TRBJ2-5	NA	TRBV4-2	TGTGCCAGCAGCCAAGGATCGGCTTCCGCGGGTAAAGAGACCCAGTACTTC	CASSQGSASAGKETQYF
NA	TRBJ1-2	few	TRBV30	TGTGCCTGGAGTTTAGGCAACAGGGGCTACACCTTC	CAWSLGNRGYTF
NA	TRBJ1-6	NA	TRBV12-3/TRBV12-4	TGTGCCAGCAGTCCGGGGGGACCCCTCCACTTT	CASSPGGPLHF
NA	TRBJ2-5	NA	TRBV28	TGTGCCAGCAGTTTATCCGGGAAACCCCAAGAGACCCAGTACTTC	CASSLSGKPQETQYF
NA	TRBJ1-5	NA	TRBV2	TGTGCCAGCAGTGAATCGGGGGAGGGTCAGCCCCAGCATTTT	CASSESGEGQPQHF
TRBD2	TRBJ2-7	once	TRBV5-4	TGTGCCAGCAGCTTTCCGACTAGCGGGAGCGACGAGCAGTACTTC	CASSFPTSGSDEQYF
TRBD1	TRBJ1-2	NA	TRBV5-6	TGTGCCAGCAGCTTGATGGGACAGTTGGGTCTCTATGGCTACACCTTC	CASSLMGQLGLYGYTF
TRBD2	TRBJ2-6	NA	TRBV7-9	TGTGGGGGGGGAGCCCTCTCTGGGGCCAACGTCCTGACTTTC	CGGGALSGANVLTF
NA	TRBJ1-1	once	TRBV6-5	TGTGCCAGCAGTTACTCGAGTTTGAACACTGAAGCTTTCTTT	CASSYSSLNTEAFF
TRBD1	TRBJ2-1	NA	TRBV9	TGTGCCAGCAGCCGGGGACAGGTTCTCAATGAGCAGTTCTTC	CASSRGQVLNEQFF
TRBD2	TRBJ2-2	NA	TRBV4-2	TGTGCCAGCAGCCAAGGGACTAGCGGGAGGACCGGGGAGCTGTTTTTT	CASSQGTSGRTGELFF
TRBD2	TRBJ2-3	NA	TRBV2	TGTGCCAGCATAGCGGGGGGGCGCGGCACAGATACGCAGTATTTT	CASIAGGRGTDTQYF
TRBD2	TRBJ2-3	once	TRBV6-5	TGTGCCAGCAGTTACCCTCCGGGACTAAGCACAGATACGCAGTATTTT	CASSYPPGLSTDTQYF
NA	TRBJ1-3	NA	TRBV2	TGTGCCAGCAGTGAAGGGACACCTGGAAACACCATATATTTT	CASSEGTPGNTIYF